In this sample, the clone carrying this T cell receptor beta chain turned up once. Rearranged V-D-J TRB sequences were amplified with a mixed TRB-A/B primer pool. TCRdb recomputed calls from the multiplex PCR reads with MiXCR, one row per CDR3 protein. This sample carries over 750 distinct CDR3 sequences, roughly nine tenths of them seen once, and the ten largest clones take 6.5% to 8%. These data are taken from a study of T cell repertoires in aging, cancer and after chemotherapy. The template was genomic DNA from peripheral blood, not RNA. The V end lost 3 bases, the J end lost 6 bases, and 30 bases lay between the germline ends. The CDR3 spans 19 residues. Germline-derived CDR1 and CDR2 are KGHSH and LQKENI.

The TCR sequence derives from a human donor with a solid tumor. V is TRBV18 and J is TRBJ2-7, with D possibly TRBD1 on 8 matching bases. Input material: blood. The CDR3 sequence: CASSPDRGPSGLSGLEQYF. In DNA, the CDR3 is TGTGCCAGCTCACCTGACAGGGGACCATCGGGACTATCAGGGCTCGAGCAGTACTTC.